The entry that follows covers one T cell receptor beta chain sequence. This clonotype has at least ten counts. Its antigen is currently not known. No base quality information exists; no much larger clone differs at one position. This entry is derived from a study of regulatory T cells in long-lasting Graves disease listed by TCRdb under 2021. Study-wide context: Newly diagnosed Graves' disease patients had taken antithyroid drugs for less than 3 months. Persistent Graves' disease patients were compared with newly diagnosed Graves' disease patients by peripheral blood TCR sequencing and RNA sequencing. The study was registered as a clinical trial and conducted in China. A total of roughly 35 samples were covered by TCR sequencing, comprising approximately 13 persistent and around 20 newly diagnosed Graves' disease patients. What the authors observed across the whole study: Patients with persistent disease shared more public clonotypes (around 3,000) than newly diagnosed patients did (approximately 990). Sequencing and analysis were restricted to the TCR beta chain. The authors acknowledged the small sample size as a limitation that may reduce accuracy. Persistent Graves' disease patients showed lower TCR Shannon entropy and fewer highly expanded clones than newly diagnosed patients, suggesting clonal expansion. Only peripheral blood was studied, because thyroid tissue, the primary lesion, was inaccessible.

The library was obtained by multiplex PCR. Sequencer: Illumina HiSeq 4000. TCR beta libraries were built with iRepertoire HTBI primers and Arm-PCR amplification of CDR3 regions. PCR products were gel purified before sequencing. Processing in the source paper ran as follows. Across samples, about 63 TRBV and 13 to 15 TRBJ segments were identified and used for gene usage analysis of CDR3 amino acid clonotypes. COPE and FqMerger were used to merge filtered high-quality paired reads into contigs. BLAST was used to align contigs to the IMGT TRBV, TRBD and TRBJ reference genes, and CDR3 was defined following IMGT. Highly expanded clones were defined as clonotypes with a frequency above 0.1%. Shannon entropy served as the measure of repertoire diversity, while the Gini coefficient captured V-J evenness. A clonotype found in more than one individual was treated as public. TCRdb itself trimmed the public reads at Q25 with fastp, ran MiXCR and retained productive beta chains. Each record represents a unique CDR3 protein, reported with the most common genes and DNA among its rows. These V and J calls originate from TCRdb's pipeline instead of the authors' own analysis. Present in this sample are around 420,000 distinct CDR3 sequences, over 12% of which were seen just once. The top ten clonotypes cover approximately 7.6% of the sample.

This specimen's time point label, interpreted: newly diagnosed GD, antithyroid drugs for less than 3 months. For both TCR sequencing and RNA sequencing, RNA was extracted from PBMCs using TRIzol. The diagnosis of Graves' disease followed American Thyroid Association guidelines. The patients came from an endocrinology department in Xi'an, China. Each patient gave approximately 10 milliliters of peripheral blood, collected in an EDTA anticoagulant tube. Ficoll Paque Plus density gradient separation was used to isolate PBMCs, and no further T cell sorting was done. An Agilent 2100 Bioanalyzer and agarose gel were used to check RNA quality, while a NanoDrop 2000 measured RNA concentration. These data were also reused for a study on T cells in Graves' hyperthyroidism and ophthalmopathy. As the second paper documents: Graves' hyperthyroidism was defined as stable when no progression to ophthalmopathy occurred over 18 months of follow-up. Hyperthyroidism patients were newly diagnosed, had a disease duration of under 2 months, and were aged 18 to 65 years. Patients with uncontrolled infections, other autoimmune diseases, pregnancy or lactation were excluded. Diagnoses relied on clinical symptoms, serum thyroxine and TRAb, thyroid ultrasound and orbital computed tomography. A first-round RT-PCR of the TCR CDR3 used the HTBI primer set with the Qiagen OneStep RT-PCR kit. Most expanded thyroid clonotypes (frequency above 0.001) were also detected in blood, suggesting blood repertoires may reflect thyroid immune responses. A model built on a 13 V-J signature distinguished ophthalmopathy from stable hyperthyroidism, reaching roughly 88% sensitivity and around 81% specificity in cross-validation and 80%/75% in testing. In validation, progression to ophthalmopathy was predicted by the model with around 71% sensitivity and about 72% specificity, a median of roughly 6 months before onset. A discovery cohort of 95 to 100 patients, fewer than 50 with Graves' ophthalmopathy and fewer than 65 with stable Graves' hyperthyroidism, was used to find distinguishing TCR V-J signatures. An independent validation cohort of around 20 hyperthyroidism patients and more than 15 patients who later progressed to ophthalmopathy tested prospective prediction of ophthalmopathy. The approximately 98 discovery patients were randomly divided into training and test sets at a 7:3 ratio. Thyroid tissue and blood T-cell repertoires from about six Graves' hyperthyroidism patients were also compared in the study. After sampling, hyperthyroidism patients received methimazole starting at 30 mg daily, and ophthalmopathy patients received high-dose intravenous methylprednisolone. Libraries were constructed in a second round of multiplex PCR, after which size selection and purification were carried out. Sequencing of the libraries was done on an Illumina HiSeq2000 using paired-end 100 bp reads. SOAPnuke was used to process the raw data, removing reads that contained adapters or uncalled bases, had a mean Phred below 15, or lacked an exact match to the constant primer or identifier. COPE v1.2.5 was used to merge high-quality paired reads, and clonotypes were defined as unique nucleotide sequences. MiTCR v1.1 was used to align clonotypes to the IMGT TRBV, TRBD and TRBJ reference segments. Only V-J combinations with frequency above 0.0001, covering 99% to 99.2% of repertoires, were analysed. A TCS score was defined as the ratio of F50 (clonal expansion) to E x V (chaos), with BLOSUM62-based TCRdist applied between CDR3 peptides within each V-J. Welch's t-statistics and random forest reduced just over 500 V-J features to 13, which were used in a naive Bayes classifier (R e1071). No statistical method was used to fix the sample size in advance, and group allocation was not hidden from the investigators. TCR Vbeta CDR3 sequencing of some 140 peripheral blood samples (under 45 ophthalmopathy, 75 to 85 hyperthyroidism and around 17 progressor patients) is reported in the paper.

The sample in question was peripheral blood mononuclear cells (PBMCs), obtained at new diagnosis, from a patient treated with antithyroid drugs. The TCR originated in a woman in her thirties or forties with Graves disease. Donor details come from another sample of the same person, matched by shared clones.

The nucleotide sequence is given as TGTGCCAGCAGTTTTCTCACAGGAGGCAACGAGCAGTACTTC. It specifies CASSFLTGGNEQYF. Here the chain combines TRBV12-3 or TRBV12-4 and TRBJ2-7; the D gene may be TRBD1 or TRBD2, since each aligns over 5 bases. Trimming costs V 3 bases and J 5 bases, and their ends lie 14 bases apart. The CDR3 covers 14 residues, taking in both the cysteine and the phenylalanine. Here the CDR3 DNA is all that survives: 42 bases in frame from base 1.